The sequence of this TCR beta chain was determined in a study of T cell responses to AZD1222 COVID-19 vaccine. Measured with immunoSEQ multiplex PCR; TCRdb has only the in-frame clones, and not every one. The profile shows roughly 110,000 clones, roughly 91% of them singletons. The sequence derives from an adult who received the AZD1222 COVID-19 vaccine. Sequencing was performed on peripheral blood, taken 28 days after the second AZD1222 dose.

CDR3 sequence: CATRPGSTGELFF. The CDR3 DNA is TGTGCCACCAGGCCAGGGAGCACCGGGGAGCTGTTTTTT. The chain joins TRBV15 to TRBJ2-2; possibly TRBD1 or TRBD2 for D (5 bases each). Trimming took off 6 bases at V and 4 bases at J, with 9 bases between the two ends. CDR3 length: 13 residues. Germline V gives CDR1 LNHNV, CDR2 YYDKDF (reference sequence).